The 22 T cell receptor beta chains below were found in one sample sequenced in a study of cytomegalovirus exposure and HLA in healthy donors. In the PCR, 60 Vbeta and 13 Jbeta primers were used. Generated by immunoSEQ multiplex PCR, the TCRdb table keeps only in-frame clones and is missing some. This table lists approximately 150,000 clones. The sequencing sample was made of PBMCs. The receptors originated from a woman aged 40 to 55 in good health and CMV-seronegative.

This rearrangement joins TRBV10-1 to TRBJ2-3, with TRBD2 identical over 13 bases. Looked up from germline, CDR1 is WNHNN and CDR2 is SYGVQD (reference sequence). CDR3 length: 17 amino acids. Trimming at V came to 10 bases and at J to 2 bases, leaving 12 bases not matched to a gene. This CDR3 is CATGGLAGELITDTQYF. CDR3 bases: TGCGCCACTGGTGGACTAGCGGGGGAACTCATCACAGATACGCAGTATTTT.

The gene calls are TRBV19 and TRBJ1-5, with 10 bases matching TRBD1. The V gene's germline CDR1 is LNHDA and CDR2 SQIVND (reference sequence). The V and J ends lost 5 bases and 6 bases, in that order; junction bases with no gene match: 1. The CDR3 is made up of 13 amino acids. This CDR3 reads CASSGQGGQPQHF. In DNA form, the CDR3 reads TGTGCCAGTAGTGGACAGGGGGGTCAGCCCCAGCATTTT.

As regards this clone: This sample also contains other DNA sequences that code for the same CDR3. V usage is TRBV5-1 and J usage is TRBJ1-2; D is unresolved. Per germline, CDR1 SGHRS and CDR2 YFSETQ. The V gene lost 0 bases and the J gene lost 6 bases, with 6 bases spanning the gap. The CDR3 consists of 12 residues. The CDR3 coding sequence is TGCGCCAGCAGCTTGGAGGGAGATGGCTACACCTTC. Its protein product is CASSLEGDGYTF.

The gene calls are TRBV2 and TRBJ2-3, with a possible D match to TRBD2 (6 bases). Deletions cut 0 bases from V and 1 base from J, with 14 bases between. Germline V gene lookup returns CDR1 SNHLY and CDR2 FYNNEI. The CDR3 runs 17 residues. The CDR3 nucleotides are TGTGCCAGCAGTGAAGCGCTTCCCGGGGAGGGCACAGATACGCAGTATTTT. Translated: CASSEALPGEGTDTQYF.

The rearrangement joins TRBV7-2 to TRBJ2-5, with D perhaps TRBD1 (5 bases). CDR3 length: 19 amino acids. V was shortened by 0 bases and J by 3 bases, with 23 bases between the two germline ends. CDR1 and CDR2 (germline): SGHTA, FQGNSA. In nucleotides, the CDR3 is TGTGCCAGCAGCTTAGCGCTAGGGGCAAGCAGTGGGTCCAAAGAGACCCAGTACTTC. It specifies CASSLALGASSGSKETQYF.

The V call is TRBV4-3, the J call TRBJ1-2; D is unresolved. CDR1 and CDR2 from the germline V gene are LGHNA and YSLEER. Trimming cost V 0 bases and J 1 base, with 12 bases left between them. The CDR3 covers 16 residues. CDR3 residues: CASSQEVGQVNYGYTF. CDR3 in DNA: TGCGCCAGCAGCCAAGAGGTCGGCCAGGTTAACTATGGCTACACCTTC.

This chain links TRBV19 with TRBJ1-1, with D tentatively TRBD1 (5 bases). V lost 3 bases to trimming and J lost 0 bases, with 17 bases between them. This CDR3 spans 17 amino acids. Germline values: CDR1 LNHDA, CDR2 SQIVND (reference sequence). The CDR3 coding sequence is TGTGCCAGTAGTATCGAGCTTACCAGGGTCATGAACACTGAAGCTTTCTTT. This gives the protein CASSIELTRVMNTEAFF.

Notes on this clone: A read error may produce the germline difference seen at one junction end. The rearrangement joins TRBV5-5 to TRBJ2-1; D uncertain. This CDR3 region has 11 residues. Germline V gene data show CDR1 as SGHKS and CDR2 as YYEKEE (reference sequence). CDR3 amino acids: CASSFNNGQFF. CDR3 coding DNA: TGTGCCAGCAGCTTCAACAATGGGCAGTTCTTC.

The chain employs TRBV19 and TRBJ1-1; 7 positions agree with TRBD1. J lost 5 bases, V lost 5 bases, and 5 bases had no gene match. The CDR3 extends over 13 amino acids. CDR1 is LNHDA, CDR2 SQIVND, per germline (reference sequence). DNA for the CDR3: TGTGCCAGTAGTCGACAGGGAGGAACTGAAGCTTTCTTT. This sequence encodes CASSRQGGTEAFF.

CDR3 amino acids: CASSNAGVYTF. The CDR3 coding sequence is TGTGCCAGCTCGAATGCGGGGGTTTACACCTTC. The chain links TRBV6-5 to TRBJ1-2, with a possible D match to TRBD1 (5 bases). Germline CDR1 reads MNHEY; CDR2 reads SVGAGI. Trimming removed 8 bases at V and 11 bases at J, with 15 bases between. The CDR3 contains 11 residues.

The CDR3 reads CASSSNTGNTEAFF. The CDR3 DNA is TGTGCCAGCAGCAGCAATACAGGGAACACTGAAGCTTTCTTT. The genes are TRBV11-2 and TRBJ1-1, with D perhaps matching TRBD1 (5 bases). Trimming removed 5 bases from V and 1 base from J, with 11 bases in between. Germline V gives CDR1 SGHAT, CDR2 FQNNGV. The CDR3 runs 14 residues. The complete variable domain, with remaining parts taken from reference TRBV11-2 and TRBJ1-1, reads EAGVAQSPRYKIIEKRQSVAFWCNPISGHATLYWYQQILGQGPKLLIQFQNNGVVDDSQLPKDRFSAERLKGVDSTLKIQPAKLEDSAVYLCASSSNTGNTEAFFGQGTRLTVV.

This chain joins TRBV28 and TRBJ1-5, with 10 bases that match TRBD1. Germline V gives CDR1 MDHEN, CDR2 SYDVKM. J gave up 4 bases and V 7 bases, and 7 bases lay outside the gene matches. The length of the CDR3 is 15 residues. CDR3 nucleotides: TGTGCCAGCAATCCTAGACAGGGGGCGAATCAGCCCCAGCATTTT. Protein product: CASNPRQGANQPQHF.

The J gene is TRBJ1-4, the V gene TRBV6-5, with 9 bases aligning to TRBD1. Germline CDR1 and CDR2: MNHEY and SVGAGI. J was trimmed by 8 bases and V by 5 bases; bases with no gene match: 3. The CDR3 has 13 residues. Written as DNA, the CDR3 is TGTGCCAGCAGTCGGGACAGGGACGAAAAACTGTTTTTT. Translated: CASSRDRDEKLFF.

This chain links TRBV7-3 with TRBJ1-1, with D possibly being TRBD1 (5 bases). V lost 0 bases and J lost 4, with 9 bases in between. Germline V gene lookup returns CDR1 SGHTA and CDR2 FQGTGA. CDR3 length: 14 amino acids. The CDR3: CASSLTYQGTEAFF. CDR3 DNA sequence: TGTGCCAGCAGCTTAACTTATCAGGGCACTGAAGCTTTCTTT.

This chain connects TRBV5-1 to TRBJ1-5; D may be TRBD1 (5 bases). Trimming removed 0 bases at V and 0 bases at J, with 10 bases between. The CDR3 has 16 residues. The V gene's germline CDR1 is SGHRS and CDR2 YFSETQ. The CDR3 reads CASSLAPQGSNQPQHF. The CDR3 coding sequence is TGCGCCAGCAGCTTGGCCCCTCAGGGTAGCAATCAGCCCCAGCATTTT.

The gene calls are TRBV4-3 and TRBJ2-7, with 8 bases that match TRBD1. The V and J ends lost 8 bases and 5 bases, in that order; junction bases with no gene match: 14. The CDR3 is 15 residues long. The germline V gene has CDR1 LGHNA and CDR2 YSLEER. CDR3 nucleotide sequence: TGCGCCAGCGCAATTAGTTACAGGGGGGAAAACGAGCAGTACTTC. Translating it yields CASAISYRGENEQYF.

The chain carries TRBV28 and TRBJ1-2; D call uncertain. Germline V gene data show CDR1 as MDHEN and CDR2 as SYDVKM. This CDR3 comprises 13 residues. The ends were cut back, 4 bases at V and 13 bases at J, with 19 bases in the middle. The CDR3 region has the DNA TGTGCCAGCAGTTCTTACGGACGAGGAGGTCCCACCTTC. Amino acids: CASSSYGRGGPTF.

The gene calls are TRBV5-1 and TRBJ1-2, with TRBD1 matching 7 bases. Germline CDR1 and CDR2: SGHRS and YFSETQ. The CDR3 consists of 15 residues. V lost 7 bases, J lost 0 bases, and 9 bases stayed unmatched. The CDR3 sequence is CASQTGTASNYGYTF. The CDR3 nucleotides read TGCGCCAGCCAAACCGGGACAGCCTCTAACTATGGCTACACCTTC.

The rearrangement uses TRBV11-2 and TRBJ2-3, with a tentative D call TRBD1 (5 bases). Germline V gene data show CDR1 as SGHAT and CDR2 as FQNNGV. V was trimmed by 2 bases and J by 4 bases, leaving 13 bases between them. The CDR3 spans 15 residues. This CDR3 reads CASSLLRGTADTQYF. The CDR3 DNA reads TGTGCCAGCAGCTTATTAAGGGGTACTGCAGATACGCAGTATTTT.

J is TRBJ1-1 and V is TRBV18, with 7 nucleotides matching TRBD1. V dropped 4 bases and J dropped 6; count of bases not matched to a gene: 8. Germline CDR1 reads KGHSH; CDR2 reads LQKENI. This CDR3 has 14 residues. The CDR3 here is CASSLTDRASEAFF. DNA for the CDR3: TGTGCCAGCTCACTTACCGACAGGGCTTCTGAAGCTTTCTTT.

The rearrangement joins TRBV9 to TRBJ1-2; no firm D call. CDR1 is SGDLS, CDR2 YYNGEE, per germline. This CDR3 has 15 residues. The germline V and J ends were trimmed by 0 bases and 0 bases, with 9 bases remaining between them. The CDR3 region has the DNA TGTGCCAGCAGCGTAGCCTCCGGAGCTAACTATGGCTACACCTTC. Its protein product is CASSVASGANYGYTF.

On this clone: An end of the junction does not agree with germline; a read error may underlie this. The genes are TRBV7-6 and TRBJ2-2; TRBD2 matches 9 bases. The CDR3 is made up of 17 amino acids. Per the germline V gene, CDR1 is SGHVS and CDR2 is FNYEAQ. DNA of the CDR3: TGTGCCAGCAGCGTAGCCGGCGGGGGGGCCATCGCCGGGGAGCTGTTTTTT. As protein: CASSVAGGGAIAGELFF.